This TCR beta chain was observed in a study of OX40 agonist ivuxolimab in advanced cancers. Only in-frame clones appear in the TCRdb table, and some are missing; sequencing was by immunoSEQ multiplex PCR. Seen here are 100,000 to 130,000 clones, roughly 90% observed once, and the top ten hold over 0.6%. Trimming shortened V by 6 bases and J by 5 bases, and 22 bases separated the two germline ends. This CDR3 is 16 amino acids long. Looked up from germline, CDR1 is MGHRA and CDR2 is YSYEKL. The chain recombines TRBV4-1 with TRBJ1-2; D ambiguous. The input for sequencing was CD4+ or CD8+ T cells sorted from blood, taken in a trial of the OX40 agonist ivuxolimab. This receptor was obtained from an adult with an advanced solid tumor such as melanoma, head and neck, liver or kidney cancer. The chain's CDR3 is CASSSEKSGSVYGYTF. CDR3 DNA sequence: TGCGCCAGCAGTTCTGAAAAGAGCGGCTCAGTGTATGGCTACACCTTC.